This T cell receptor beta chain was sequenced during a study of long-term antiretroviral therapy in people with HIV. An immunoSEQ assay, version v3.0, was performed at survey level. Only in-frame clones appear in the TCRdb table, and some are missing; sequencing was by immunoSEQ multiplex PCR. The repertoire has roughly 30,000 clones, over 80% of them found once; the top ten carry roughly a tenth. The CDR3 runs to 13 residues. V was trimmed by 3 bases and J by 7 bases, leaving 9 bases between them. CDR1 is SGHTA, CDR2 FQGNSA, per germline. The sequence came from a man aged 25-45 years with HIV. The chain recombines TRBV7-2 with TRBJ1-4; D remains unclear. The sample consisted of unsorted PBMCs, taken nearly 2.9 years after starting antiretroviral therapy. The CDR3 protein is CASSFAGGEKLFF. The DNA for the CDR3 is TGTGCCAGCAGCTTCGCCGGCGGTGAAAAACTGTTTTTT.